This record covers a single T cell receptor (beta chain). CD45RO-negative, CCR7-positively selected cells formed the naive CD8 fraction, excluding terminally differentiated effector memory CD45RA+ cells. Those who donated, Caucasian adults without exception, all lived in Nashville, Tennessee. CDR3 size: 11 residues. V was trimmed by 11 bases and J by 5 bases, leaving 12 bases between them. Germline V gene lookup returns CDR1 SNHLY and CDR2 FYNNEI. TCRdb's table, derived via immunoSEQ multiplex PCR, lists solely in-frame clones and lacks some. The sample yields 1.5 million to 2.5 million clones, approximately 95% seen once. This sample was included in a study of shared clonotypes between healthy human individuals.

Material: naive CD8+ T cells sorted from blood. This chain links TRBV2 with TRBJ2-5; D could derive from TRBD1 or TRBD2 (5 bases each). The TCR was taken from a man aged 18 to 29 in good health. This chain's CDR3 is CAPGLLETQYF. The CDR3, as DNA: TGTGCCCCGGGGCTGCTGGAGACCCAGTACTTC. Complete variable domain (other parts from reference TRBV2 and TRBJ2-5): EPEVTQTPSHQVTQMGQEVILRCVPISNHLYFYWYRQILGQKVEFLVSFYNNEISEKSEIFDDQFSVERPDGSNFTLKIRSTKLEDSAMYFCAPGLLETQYFGPGTRLLVL.